This is a list of T cell receptor beta chains from one sample in a study of T cells in Graves' hyperthyroidism and ophthalmopathy. Via MiXCR, TCRdb re-called the multiplex PCR reads, giving one row per CDR3 protein. The sample has roughly 570,000 distinct CDR3 sequences; more than 45% are singletons. Sequences were obtained from peripheral blood or thyroid tissue (not recorded which). The source is an adult woman with Graves' disease, either hyperthyroidism or ophthalmopathy (not recorded which). Both conserved end residues are part of each CDR3. D genes are given only for firm matches. Clone size appears in some rows only: once, few, many, or a class for an expanded clone.

J gene: TRBJ2-5; clone size: .; CDR3 length: 12; V gene: TRBV20-1; D gene: .; CDR3 protein: CSARYRVETQYF; CDR3 DNA: TGCAGTGCTCGATACAGGGTAGAGACCCAGTACTTC
J gene: TRBJ1-1; clone size: many; CDR3 length: 17; V gene: TRBV13; D gene: TRBD1; CDR3 protein: CASSPKTGVFWNTEAFF; CDR3 DNA: TGTGCCAGCAGCCCTAAGACAGGGGTCTTTTGGAACACTGAAGCTTTCTTT
J gene: TRBJ1-1; clone size: .; CDR3 length: 10; V gene: TRBV15; D gene: TRBD1; CDR3 protein: CATSRDNRGF; CDR3 DNA: TGTGCCACCAGCAGAGATAACAGGGGGTTT
J gene: TRBJ1-3; clone size: many; CDR3 length: 14; V gene: TRBV13; D gene: TRBD1; CDR3 protein: CAISLRGLGNTIYF; CDR3 DNA: TGTGCCATCTCACTTAGGGGGCTCGGAAACACCATATATTTT
J gene: TRBJ2-7; clone size: .; CDR3 length: 11; V gene: TRBV29-1; D gene: .; CDR3 protein: CSVVRVGEQYF; CDR3 DNA: TGCAGCGTGGTCCGGGTAGGGGAGCAGTACTTC
J gene: TRBJ2-2; clone size: .; CDR3 length: 14; V gene: TRBV2; D gene: .; CDR3 protein: CASWGPGGVGELFF; CDR3 DNA: TGTGCCAGCTGGGGTCCCGGAGGAGTCGGGGAGCTGTTTTTT
J gene: TRBJ2-5; clone size: .; CDR3 length: 13; V gene: TRBV10-3; D gene: TRBD1; CDR3 protein: CAIGQGEQETQYF; CDR3 DNA: TGTGCCATCGGGCAGGGGGAGCAAGAGACCCAGTACTTC
J gene: TRBJ2-7; clone size: many; CDR3 length: 14; V gene: TRBV5-1; D gene: .; CDR3 protein: CASSLDPSSYEQYF; CDR3 DNA: TGCGCCAGCAGCTTGGACCCTAGCTCCTACGAGCAGTACTTC
J gene: TRBJ1-2; clone size: .; CDR3 length: 11; V gene: TRBV29-1; D gene: .; CDR3 protein: CSLVADYGYTF; CDR3 DNA: TGCAGCTTGGTGGCAGACTATGGCTACACCTTC
J gene: TRBJ1-4; clone size: once; CDR3 length: 15; V gene: TRBV15; D gene: .; CDR3 protein: CATSRDGGSQGKLFF; CDR3 DNA: TGTGCCACCAGCAGAGATGGGGGTAGCCAGGGAAAACTGTTTTTT
J gene: TRBJ1-1; clone size: .; CDR3 length: 14; V gene: TRBV10-3; D gene: .; CDR3 protein: CAISLGTANTEAFF; CDR3 DNA: TGTGCCATCAGTCTCGGGACCGCGAACACTGAAGCTTTCTTT
J gene: TRBJ2-5; clone size: .; CDR3 length: 15; V gene: TRBV10-1; D gene: .; CDR3 protein: CASSEPALGQETQYF; CDR3 DNA: TGCGCCAGCAGTGAGCCGGCCTTGGGGCAAGAGACCCAGTACTTC
J gene: TRBJ1-2; clone size: .; CDR3 length: 12; V gene: TRBV7-9; D gene: .; CDR3 protein: CASSSTADDYTF; CDR3 DNA: TGTGCCAGCAGCTCCACCGCTGATGACTACACCTTC
J gene: TRBJ2-7; clone size: .; CDR3 length: 13; V gene: TRBV20-1; D gene: .; CDR3 protein: CSASRLQTYGQYF; CDR3 DNA: TGCAGTGCCTCGAGGCTGCAAACCTACGGGCAGTACTTC
J gene: TRBJ1-1; clone size: many; CDR3 length: 14; V gene: TRBV5-1; D gene: TRBD1; CDR3 protein: CASSSLQGGTEAFF; CDR3 DNA: TGCGCCAGCAGCAGTCTACAGGGGGGCACTGAAGCTTTCTTT
J gene: TRBJ2-7; clone size: many; CDR3 length: 16; V gene: TRBV6-5; D gene: .; CDR3 protein: CASSLRDTGKRDEQYF; CDR3 DNA: TGTGCCAGCAGTCTCCGGGACACCGGGAAGAGGGACGAGCAGTACTTC
J gene: TRBJ2-2; clone size: .; CDR3 length: 14; V gene: TRBV7-9; D gene: .; CDR3 protein: CASSEMTNTGELFF; CDR3 DNA: TGTGCCAGCAGCGAAATGACGAACACCGGGGAGCTGTTTTTT
J gene: TRBJ1-4; clone size: few; CDR3 length: 15; V gene: TRBV5-1; D gene: .; CDR3 protein: CASSYDGTTNEKLFF; CDR3 DNA: TGCGCCAGCAGCTACGACGGAACAACTAATGAAAAACTGTTTTTT
J gene: TRBJ1-1; clone size: .; CDR3 length: 12; V gene: TRBV2; D gene: .; CDR3 protein: CASRKEGFEAFF; CDR3 DNA: TGTGCCAGCAGGAAAGAGGGGTTTGAAGCTTTCTTT
J gene: TRBJ2-6; clone size: once; CDR3 length: 16; V gene: TRBV10-3; D gene: TRBD1; CDR3 protein: CAISEQGGIGANVLTF; CDR3 DNA: TGTGCCATCAGTGAACAGGGGGGAATTGGGGCCAACGTCCTGACTTTC
J gene: TRBJ2-7; clone size: few; CDR3 length: 14; V gene: TRBV9; D gene: .; CDR3 protein: CASSFEGGYHEQYF; CDR3 DNA: TGTGCCAGCAGTTTCGAGGGAGGTTACCACGAGCAGTACTTC
J gene: TRBJ2-7; clone size: .; CDR3 length: 13; V gene: TRBV5-1; D gene: .; CDR3 protein: CASSFHGALEQYF; CDR3 DNA: TGCGCCAGCAGCTTTCACGGAGCCCTCGAGCAGTACTTC
J gene: TRBJ2-5; clone size: .; CDR3 length: 15; V gene: TRBV7-3; D gene: TRBD1; CDR3 protein: CASSYRDRDQETQYF; CDR3 DNA: TGTGCCAGCAGCTACCGGGACAGGGACCAAGAGACCCAGTACTTC
J gene: TRBJ2-1; clone size: .; CDR3 length: 13; V gene: TRBV7-3; D gene: .; CDR3 protein: CASSLGSGSEQFF; CDR3 DNA: TGTGCCAGCAGCTTAGGGAGTGGTTCTGAGCAGTTCTTC
J gene: TRBJ1-1; clone size: .; CDR3 length: 14; V gene: TRBV5-1; D gene: .; CDR3 protein: CASSLAVGNAEAFF; CDR3 DNA: TGCGCCAGCAGCTTGGCCGTGGGGAACGCTGAAGCTTTCTTT
J gene: TRBJ2-7; clone size: few; CDR3 length: 14; V gene: TRBV6-1; D gene: TRBD2; CDR3 protein: CASSGLAGDHEQYF; CDR3 DNA: TGTGCCAGCAGTGGACTAGCGGGAGACCACGAGCAGTACTTC
J gene: TRBJ2-7; clone size: many; CDR3 length: 14; V gene: TRBV5-4; D gene: .; CDR3 protein: CASSLGVLPYEQYF; CDR3 DNA: TGTGCCAGCAGCTTGGGTGTACTTCCCTACGAGCAGTACTTC
J gene: TRBJ2-5; clone size: .; CDR3 length: 16; V gene: TRBV2; D gene: TRBD2; CDR3 protein: CASKRAASGSGETQYF; CDR3 DNA: TGTGCCAGCAAGAGAGCGGCTAGCGGGAGTGGAGAGACCCAGTACTTC
J gene: TRBJ2-7; clone size: .; CDR3 length: 14; V gene: TRBV7-9; D gene: .; CDR3 protein: CASSPEAEQYEQYF; CDR3 DNA: TGTGCCAGCAGCCCCGAGGCAGAACAGTACGAGCAGTACTTC
J gene: TRBJ1-2; clone size: .; CDR3 length: 13; V gene: TRBV6-6; D gene: .; CDR3 protein: CASSREISHGYTF; CDR3 DNA: TGTGCCAGCAGTCGAGAGATATCTCATGGCTACACCTTC
J gene: TRBJ2-5; clone size: .; CDR3 length: 14; V gene: TRBV25-1; D gene: .; CDR3 protein: CASSARLGQETQYF; CDR3 DNA: TGTGCCAGCAGTGCTAGGTTGGGACAAGAGACCCAGTACTTC
J gene: TRBJ2-7; clone size: .; CDR3 length: 15; V gene: TRBV2; D gene: .; CDR3 protein: CASREATGSSYEQYF; CDR3 DNA: TGTGCCAGCCGAGAAGCCACAGGGAGCTCCTACGAGCAGTACTTC
J gene: TRBJ1-5; clone size: .; CDR3 length: 18; V gene: TRBV6-5; D gene: .; CDR3 protein: CASSYAFTGVDSNQPQHF; CDR3 DNA: TGTGCCAGCAGTTATGCCTTTACTGGAGTTGATAGCAATCAGCCCCAGCATTTT
J gene: TRBJ2-7; clone size: few; CDR3 length: 13; V gene: TRBV27; D gene: .; CDR3 protein: CASSGSSEGEQYF; CDR3 DNA: TGTGCCAGCAGTGGGTCTAGCGAAGGCGAGCAGTACTTC
J gene: TRBJ1-4; clone size: many; CDR3 length: 14; V gene: TRBV6-6; D gene: .; CDR3 protein: CASQRRQSNEKLFF; CDR3 DNA: TGTGCCAGCCAAAGGAGGCAGTCTAATGAAAAACTGTTTTTT
J gene: TRBJ2-7; clone size: many; CDR3 length: 16; V gene: TRBV7-9; D gene: TRBD1; CDR3 protein: CASSLIQGGRWDEQYF; CDR3 DNA: TGTGCCAGCAGCCTCATACAGGGGGGCAGGTGGGACGAGCAGTACTTC
J gene: TRBJ1-1; clone size: .; CDR3 length: 13; V gene: TRBV19; D gene: TRBD1; CDR3 protein: CASHGQVTTEAFF; CDR3 DNA: TGTGCCAGCCATGGACAGGTAACAACTGAAGCTTTCTTT
J gene: TRBJ1-3; clone size: .; CDR3 length: 14; V gene: TRBV20-1; D gene: .; CDR3 protein: CSASPPLSGNTIYF; CDR3 DNA: TGCAGTGCTAGTCCGCCCCTCTCTGGAAACACCATATATTTT
J gene: TRBJ2-7; clone size: .; CDR3 length: 12; V gene: TRBV20-1; D gene: .; CDR3 protein: CSARDGRYEQYF; CDR3 DNA: TGCAGTGCTAGAGATGGAAGGTACGAGCAGTACTTC
J gene: TRBJ2-7; clone size: few; CDR3 length: 13; V gene: TRBV5-1; D gene: .; CDR3 protein: CASRRTDSYEQYF; CDR3 DNA: TGCGCCAGCAGAAGGACAGACTCCTACGAGCAGTACTTC
J gene: TRBJ1-1; clone size: .; CDR3 length: 13; V gene: TRBV7-2; D gene: TRBD1; CDR3 protein: CASSLRPGGEAFF; CDR3 DNA: TGTGCCAGCAGCTTAAGGCCAGGGGGTGAAGCTTTCTTT
J gene: TRBJ1-5; clone size: many; CDR3 length: 14; V gene: TRBV5-8; D gene: .; CDR3 protein: CASSLGQAGQPQHF; CDR3 DNA: TGTGCCAGCAGCTTGGGACAGGCGGGGCAGCCCCAGCATTTT
J gene: TRBJ1-2; clone size: many; CDR3 length: 14; V gene: TRBV3-1; D gene: .; CDR3 protein: CASSQHGRRYGYTF; CDR3 DNA: TGTGCCAGCAGCCAACACGGGCGGAGGTATGGCTACACCTTC
J gene: TRBJ1-1; clone size: .; CDR3 length: 16; V gene: TRBV5-1; D gene: .; CDR3 protein: CASSLGVARGNTEAFF; CDR3 DNA: TGCGCCAGCAGCTTGGGGGTTGCCAGGGGAAACACTGAAGCTTTCTTT
J gene: TRBJ1-4; clone size: .; CDR3 length: 17; V gene: TRBV7-2; D gene: .; CDR3 protein: CASSSRSGWLNNEKLFF; CDR3 DNA: TGTGCCAGCAGCTCTCGATCGGGGTGGCTGAACAATGAAAAACTGTTTTTT
J gene: TRBJ2-7; clone size: few; CDR3 length: 16; V gene: TRBV6-6; D gene: .; CDR3 protein: CASSSAPGATSYEQYF; CDR3 DNA: TGTGCCAGCAGTAGTGCGCCGGGGGCGACCTCCTACGAGCAGTACTTC
J gene: TRBJ2-5; clone size: many; CDR3 length: 11; V gene: TRBV7-9; D gene: .; CDR3 protein: CASSPRGTQYF; CDR3 DNA: TGTGCCAGCAGCCCCAGGGGTACCCAGTACTTC
J gene: TRBJ1-2; clone size: once; CDR3 length: 13; V gene: TRBV5-8; D gene: .; CDR3 protein: CASSDAGWWGYTF; CDR3 DNA: TGTGCCAGCAGCGACGCAGGGTGGTGGGGCTACACCTTC
J gene: TRBJ2-3; clone size: .; CDR3 length: 16; V gene: TRBV7-2; D gene: TRBD2; CDR3 protein: CASSPGLAGHTDTQYF; CDR3 DNA: TGTGCCAGCAGCCCGGGACTAGCGGGGCACACAGATACGCAGTATTTT